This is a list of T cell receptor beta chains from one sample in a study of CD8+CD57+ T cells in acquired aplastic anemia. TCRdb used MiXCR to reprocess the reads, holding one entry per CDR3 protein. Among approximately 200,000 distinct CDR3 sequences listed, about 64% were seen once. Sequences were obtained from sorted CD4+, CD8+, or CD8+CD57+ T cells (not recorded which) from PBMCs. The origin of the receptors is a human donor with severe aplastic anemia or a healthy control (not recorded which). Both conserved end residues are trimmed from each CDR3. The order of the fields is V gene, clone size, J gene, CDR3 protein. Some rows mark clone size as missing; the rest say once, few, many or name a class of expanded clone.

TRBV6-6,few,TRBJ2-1,ASSYPRTSGSNEQF
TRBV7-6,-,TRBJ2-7,ASSSTPLEQY
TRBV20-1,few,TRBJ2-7,SARGLAGVPYEQY
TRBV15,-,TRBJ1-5,ATSGRRGVQPQH
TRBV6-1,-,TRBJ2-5,ASRTSQETQY
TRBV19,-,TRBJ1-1,ASSIQSGIRDTEAF
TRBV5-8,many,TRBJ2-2,ASSAMGLTGELF
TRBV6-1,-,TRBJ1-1,ASMDWGQDRVDTEAF
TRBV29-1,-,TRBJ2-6,SARTEGANVLT
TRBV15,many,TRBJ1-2,GTSRVEGNYGYT
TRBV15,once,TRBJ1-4,ATSSHLPGEMEKLF
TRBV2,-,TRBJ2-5,ASKGVLGQDGETQY
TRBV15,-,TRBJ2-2,ATSGGGNTGELF
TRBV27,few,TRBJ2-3,ASRVGVWSTDTQY
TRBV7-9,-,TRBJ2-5,ASSFLGAETQY
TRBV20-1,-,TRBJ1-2,SARGGEGGYT
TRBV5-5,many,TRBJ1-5,ASSGGQSSNQPQH
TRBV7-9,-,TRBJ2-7,ASSPDLSEQY
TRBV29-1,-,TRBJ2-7,SVEDGTHEQY
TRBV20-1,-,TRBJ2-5,SAKTGGGQETQY
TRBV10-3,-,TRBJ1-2,AISDLLDGANGYT
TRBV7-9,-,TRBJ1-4,ASSLGRATNEKLF
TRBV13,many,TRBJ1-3,ASSLGGVGNTIY
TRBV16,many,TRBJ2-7,ASSQLGYEQY
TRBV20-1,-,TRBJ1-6,SATSRNSPLH
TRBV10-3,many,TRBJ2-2,AISETGQGTGELF
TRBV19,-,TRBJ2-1,ASTEGEDNEQF
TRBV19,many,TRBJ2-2,ASSNSGTLSGVYTGELF
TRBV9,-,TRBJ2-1,ASSVQSLDYNEQF
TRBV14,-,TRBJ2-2,ASSQDFGSGSLYTGELF
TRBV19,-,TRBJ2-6,ASSPLYSGANVLT
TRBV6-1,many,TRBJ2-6,ASSGTASGANVLT
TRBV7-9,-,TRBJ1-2,ASSIGQGGVYGYT